The 13 T cell receptor beta chains below were found in one sample sequenced in a study of cytomegalovirus exposure and HLA in healthy donors. TCRdb's table, derived via immunoSEQ multiplex PCR, lists solely in-frame clones and lacks some. Among under 200,000 clones listed, 95% to 96% were seen once. Sequenced sample: PBMCs. The receptors shown here come from a woman younger than 35 in good health and CMV-seronegative.

This chain connects TRBV5-1 to TRBJ2-3; D unresolved. Germline-derived CDR1 and CDR2 are SGHRS and YFSETQ. The length of the CDR3 is 17 residues. V lost 0 bases and J 0 bases, leaving 14 bases between the germline ends. This chain's CDR3 is CASSLEIAQTSTDTQYF. DNA of the CDR3: TGCGCCAGCAGCTTGGAGATTGCCCAAACTAGCACAGATACGCAGTATTTT.

The chain joins TRBV7-2 to TRBJ1-2, with D possibly TRBD1 on 6 matching bases. CDR1 SGHTA and CDR2 FQGNSA come from the germline V gene. The V gene lost 5 bases and the J gene lost 8 bases, with 18 bases spanning the gap. CDR3 length: 14 residues. CDR3 in amino acids: CASSPLPGTTGYTF. The CDR3 region has the DNA TGTGCCAGCAGCCCGTTACCCGGGACAACAGGCTACACCTTC.

The chain carries TRBV7-9 and TRBJ1-6, with 9 bases aligning to TRBD1. CDR3 length: 14 amino acids. The V gene end was trimmed by 3 bases and the J gene end by 10 bases; junction bases not matched to a gene: 4. Germline lookup yields CDR1 SEHNR and CDR2 FQNEAQ (reference sequence). The CDR3 DNA follows: TGTGCCAGCAGCTTCGAGACAGGGGGGTCACCCCTCCACTTT. It yields the protein CASSFETGGSPLHF.

The CDR3 coding sequence is TGTGCCAGCAGCTCGGGACTTCACAATGAGCAGTTCTTC. This gives the protein CASSSGLHNEQFF. The chain has TRBV7-2 and TRBJ2-1, with TRBD2 as a possible D gene (6 bases). Trimming stripped 4 bases from V and 5 bases from J, with 9 bases between. The CDR3 sequence is 13 residues long. Germline V gives CDR1 SGHTA, CDR2 FQGNSA.

This sequence joins TRBV7-2 and TRBJ2-1, with D hard to call. The CDR3 length is 14 residues. Germline assignment: CDR1 SGHTA and CDR2 FQGNSA. Trimming stripped 2 bases from V and 7 bases from J, with 12 bases between. The CDR3: CASSLFTRENEQFF. In DNA, the CDR3 is TGTGCCAGCAGCTTATTCACGCGCGAAAATGAGCAGTTCTTC.

CDR3: CASSEATVRSNYGYTF. As DNA, the CDR3 is TGTGCCAGCAGTGAAGCGACAGTCAGGAGTAACTATGGCTACACCTTC. The chain is built from TRBV6-1 and TRBJ1-2; tentative D call: TRBD1 (5 bases). This CDR3 is 16 amino acids long. Trimming pared 0 bases from V and 1 base from J, leaving 12 bases between. CDR1 and CDR2 from the germline V gene are MNHNS and SASEGT.

For the CDR3, the DNA is TGTGCCAGCAGCTTAGGCGGACTAGCAAGGGAGACCCAGTACTTC. Translating it yields CASSLGGLARETQYF. The rearrangement links TRBV7-9 to TRBJ2-5; 8 bases are shared with TRBD2. The CDR3 runs to 15 residues. Germline CDR1 reads SEHNR; CDR2 reads FQNEAQ (reference sequence). Losses at the gene ends were 1 base for V and 5 bases for J; bases not matched to a gene: 6.

The V gene is TRBV16, the J gene TRBJ2-7; D unresolved. V lost 0 bases and J lost 7, with 10 bases in between. The CDR3 is made up of 13 amino acids. In germline, CDR1 is KGHSY, CDR2 FQNENV. The CDR3 is CASSQSPGLEQYF. The CDR3 nucleotides are TGTGCCAGCAGCCAATCCCCCGGGTTAGAGCAGTACTTC.

The chain links TRBV5-1 to TRBJ2-3; TRBD2 agrees at 11 bases. V trimming: 2 bases; J trimming: 0 bases; junction bases outside the gene matches: 5. In germline, CDR1 is SGHRS, CDR2 YFSETQ. CDR3 size: 17 residues. CDR3 coding DNA: TGCGCCAGCAGCTTCCGTAGCGGGGGGGTTAGCACAGATACGCAGTATTTT. Protein: CASSFRSGGVSTDTQYF.

The chain joins TRBV5-1 to TRBJ1-5; D may be TRBD1 (5 bases). The V end was cut by 5 bases, the J end by 7 bases, with 13 bases between. The CDR3 runs to 13 residues. Germline CDR1 and CDR2: SGHRS and YFSETQ. CDR3 amino acids: CASSSGVGQPQHF. DNA for the CDR3: TGCGCCAGCAGTTCGGGGGTGGGGCAGCCCCAGCATTTT. The full variable domain, completed using reference TRBV5-1 and TRBJ1-5, is KAGVTQTPRYLIKTRGQQVTLSCSPISGHRSVSWYQQTPGQGLQFLFEYFSETQRNKGNFPGRFSGRQFSNSRSEMNVSTLELGDSALYLCASSSGVGQPQHFGDGTRLSIL.

The chain has TRBV29-1 and TRBJ1-1, with D possibly being TRBD1 (6 bases). CDR1 and CDR2 from the germline V gene are SQVTM and ANQGSEA. The CDR3 covers 15 residues. Trimming stripped 1 base from V and 5 bases from J, with 17 bases between. CDR3 residues: CSVEGLGGAKTEAFF. The CDR3 nucleotides are TGCAGCGTTGAAGGATTGGGGGGGGCGAAAACTGAAGCTTTCTTT.

The chain recombines TRBV5-1 with TRBJ2-7; TRBD1 is a possible D gene (8 bases). The CDR3 runs to 16 residues. Germline loops: CDR1 SGHRS, CDR2 YFSETQ. Trimming left V 0 bases short and J 2 bases short, with 15 bases between. CDR3: CASSLVQGGGTYEQYF. The CDR3 nucleotides read TGCGCCAGCAGCTTGGTACAGGGGGGAGGGACCTACGAGCAGTACTTC. Based on the CDR3 plus reference TRBV5-1 and TRBJ2-7, the full variable domain is KAGVTQTPRYLIKTRGQQVTLSCSPISGHRSVSWYQQTPGQGLQFLFEYFSETQRNKGNFPGRFSGRQFSNSRSEMNVSTLELGDSALYLCASSLVQGGGTYEQYFGPGTRLTVT.

V is TRBV2 and J is TRBJ1-5, with D possibly being TRBD1 (5 bases). V was cut by 9 bases and J by 5 bases, with 14 bases left in between. The CDR3 extends over 13 amino acids. Germline values: CDR1 SNHLY, CDR2 FYNNEI. CDR3 bases: TGTGCCAGTCCGACAGCTCTGTATCAGCCCCAGCATTTT. Translated: CASPTALYQPQHF. Full variable domain (rest looked up from reference TRBV2 and TRBJ1-5): EPEVTQTPSHQVTQMGQEVILRCVPISNHLYFYWYRQILGQKVEFLVSFYNNEISEKSEIFDDQFSVERPDGSNFTLKIRSTKLEDSAMYFCASPTALYQPQHFGDGTRLSIL.